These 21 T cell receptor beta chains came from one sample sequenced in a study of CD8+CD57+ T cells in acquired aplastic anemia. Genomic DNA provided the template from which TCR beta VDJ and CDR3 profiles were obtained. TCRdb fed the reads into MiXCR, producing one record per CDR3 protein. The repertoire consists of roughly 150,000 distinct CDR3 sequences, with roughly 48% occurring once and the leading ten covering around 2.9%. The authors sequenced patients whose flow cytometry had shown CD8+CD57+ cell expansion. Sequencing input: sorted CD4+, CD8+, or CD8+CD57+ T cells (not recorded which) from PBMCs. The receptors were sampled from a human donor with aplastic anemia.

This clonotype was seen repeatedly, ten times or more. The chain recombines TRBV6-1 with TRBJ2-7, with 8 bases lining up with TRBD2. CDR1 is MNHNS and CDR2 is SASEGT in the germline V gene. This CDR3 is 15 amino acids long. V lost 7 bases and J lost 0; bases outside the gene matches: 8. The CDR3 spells CASNPGLGLSYEQYF. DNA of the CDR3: TGTGCCAGCAACCCGGGACTAGGACTCTCCTACGAGCAGTACTTC.

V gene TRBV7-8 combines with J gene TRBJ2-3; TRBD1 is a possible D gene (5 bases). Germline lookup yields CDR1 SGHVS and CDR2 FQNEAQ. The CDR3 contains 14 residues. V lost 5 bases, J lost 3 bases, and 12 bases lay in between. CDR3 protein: CASSPGARTDTQYF. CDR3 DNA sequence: TGTGCCAGCAGCCCTGGGGCTAGAACAGATACGCAGTATTTT.

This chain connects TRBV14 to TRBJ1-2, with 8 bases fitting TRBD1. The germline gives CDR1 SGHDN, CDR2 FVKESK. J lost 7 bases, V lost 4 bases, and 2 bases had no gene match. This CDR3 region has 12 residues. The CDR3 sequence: CASSPGGGGYTF. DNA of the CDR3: TGTGCCAGCAGCCCAGGGGGCGGTGGCTACACCTTC. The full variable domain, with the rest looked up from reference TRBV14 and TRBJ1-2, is EAGVTQFPSHSVIEKGQTVTLRCDPISGHDNLYWYRRVMGKEIKFLLHFVKESKQDESGMPNNRFLAERTGGTYSTLKVQPAELEDSGVYFCASSPGGGGYTFGSGTRLTVV.

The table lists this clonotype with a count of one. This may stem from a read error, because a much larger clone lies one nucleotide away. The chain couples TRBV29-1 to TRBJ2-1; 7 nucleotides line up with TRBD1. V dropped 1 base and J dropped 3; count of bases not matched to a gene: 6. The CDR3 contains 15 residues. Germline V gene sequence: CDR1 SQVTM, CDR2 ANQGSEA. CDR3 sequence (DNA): TGCAGCGTTGAAGGAGGGCAGGGGGTCTACAATGAGCAGTTCTTC. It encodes CSVEGGQGVYNEQFF.

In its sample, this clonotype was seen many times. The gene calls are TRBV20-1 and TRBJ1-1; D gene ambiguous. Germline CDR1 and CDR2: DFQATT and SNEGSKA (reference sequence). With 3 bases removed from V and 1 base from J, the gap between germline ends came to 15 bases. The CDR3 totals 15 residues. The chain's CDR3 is CSASQQQVANTEAFF. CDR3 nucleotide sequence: TGCAGTGCTAGCCAACAGCAAGTCGCGAACACTGAAGCTTTCTTT.

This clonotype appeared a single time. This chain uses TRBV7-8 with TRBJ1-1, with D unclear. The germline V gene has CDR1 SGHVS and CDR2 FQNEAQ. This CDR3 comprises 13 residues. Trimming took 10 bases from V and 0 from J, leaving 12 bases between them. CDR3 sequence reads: CATRTRMNTEAFF. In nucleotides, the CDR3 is TGTGCCACGAGGACGAGAATGAACACTGAAGCTTTCTTT.

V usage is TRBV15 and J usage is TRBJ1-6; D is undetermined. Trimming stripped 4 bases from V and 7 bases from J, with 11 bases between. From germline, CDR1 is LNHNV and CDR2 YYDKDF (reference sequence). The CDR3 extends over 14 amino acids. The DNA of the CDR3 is TGTGCCACCAGCAACCGGGTTCCGAATTCACCCCTCCACTTT. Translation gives CATSNRVPNSPLHF. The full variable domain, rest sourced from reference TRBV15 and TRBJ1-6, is DAMVIQNPRYQVTQFGKPVTLSCSQTLNHNVMYWYQQKSSQAPKLLFHYYDKDFNNEADTPDNFQSRRPNTSFCFLDIRSPGLGDTAMYLCATSNRVPNSPLHFGNGTRLTVT.

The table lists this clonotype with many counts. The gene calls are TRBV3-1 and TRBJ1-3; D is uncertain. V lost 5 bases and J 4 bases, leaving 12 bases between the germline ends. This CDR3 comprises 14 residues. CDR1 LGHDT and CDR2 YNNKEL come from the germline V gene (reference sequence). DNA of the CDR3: TGTGCCAGCAGCACCGGACCGCGAGGAAACACCATATATTTT. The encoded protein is CASSTGPRGNTIYF.

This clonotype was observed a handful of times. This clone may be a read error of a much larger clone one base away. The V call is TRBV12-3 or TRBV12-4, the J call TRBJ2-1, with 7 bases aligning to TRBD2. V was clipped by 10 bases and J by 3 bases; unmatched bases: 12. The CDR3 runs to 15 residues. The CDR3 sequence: CAITFAGTNYNEQFF. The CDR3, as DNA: TGTGCCATCACTTTTGCCGGGACTAACTACAATGAGCAGTTCTTC.

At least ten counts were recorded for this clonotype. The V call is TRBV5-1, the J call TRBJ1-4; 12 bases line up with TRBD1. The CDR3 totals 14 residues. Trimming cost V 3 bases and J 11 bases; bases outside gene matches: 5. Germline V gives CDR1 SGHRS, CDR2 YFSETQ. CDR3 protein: CASSWGQGAEKLFF. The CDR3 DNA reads TGCGCCAGCAGCTGGGGACAGGGGGCAGAGAAACTGTTTTTT. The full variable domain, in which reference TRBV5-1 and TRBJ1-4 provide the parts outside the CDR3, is KAGVTQTPRYLIKTRGQQVTLSCSPISGHRSVSWYQQTPGQGLQFLFEYFSETQRNKGNFPGRFSGRQFSNSRSEMNVSTLELGDSALYLCASSWGQGAEKLFFGSGTQLSVL.

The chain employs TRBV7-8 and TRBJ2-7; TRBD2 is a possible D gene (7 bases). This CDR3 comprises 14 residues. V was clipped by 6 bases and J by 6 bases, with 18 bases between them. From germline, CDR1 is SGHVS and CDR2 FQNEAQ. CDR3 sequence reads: CASSLGGPQGEQYF. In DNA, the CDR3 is TGTGCCAGCAGTTTGGGGGGGCCCCAGGGCGAGCAGTACTTC.

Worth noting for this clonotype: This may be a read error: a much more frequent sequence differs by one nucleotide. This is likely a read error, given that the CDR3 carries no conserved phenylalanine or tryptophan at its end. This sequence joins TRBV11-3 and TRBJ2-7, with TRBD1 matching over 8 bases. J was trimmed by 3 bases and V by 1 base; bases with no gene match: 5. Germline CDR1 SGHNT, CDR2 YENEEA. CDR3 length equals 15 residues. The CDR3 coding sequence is TGTGCCAGCAGCTTAGCGGGGACAGGTCTCTACGAGCAGTACTCC. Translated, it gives CASSLAGTGLYEQYS.

The CDR3 DNA reads as TGCGCCAGCAGCCAGCTCCGGGGGAGCTCCTACGAGCAGTACTTC. Translation gives CASSQLRGSSYEQYF. The rearrangement uses TRBV5-1 and TRBJ2-7; D is possibly TRBD2 (6 bases). The V and J ends lost 4 bases and 0 bases respectively, with 14 bases between them. The CDR3 runs 15 residues. Germline V gene data show CDR1 as SGHRS and CDR2 as YFSETQ.

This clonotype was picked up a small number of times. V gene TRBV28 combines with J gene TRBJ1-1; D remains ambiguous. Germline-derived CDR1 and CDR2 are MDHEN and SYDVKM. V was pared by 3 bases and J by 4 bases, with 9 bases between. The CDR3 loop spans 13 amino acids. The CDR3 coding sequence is TGTGCCAGCAGTTTGATTCTGAGCACTGAAGCTTTCTTT. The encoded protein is CASSLILSTEAFF.

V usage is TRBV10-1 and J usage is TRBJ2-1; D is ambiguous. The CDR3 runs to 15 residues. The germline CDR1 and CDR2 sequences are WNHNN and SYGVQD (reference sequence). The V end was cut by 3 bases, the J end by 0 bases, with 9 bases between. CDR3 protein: CASSETASSYNEQFF. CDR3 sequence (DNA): TGCGCCAGCAGTGAAACAGCGAGCTCCTACAATGAGCAGTTCTTC.

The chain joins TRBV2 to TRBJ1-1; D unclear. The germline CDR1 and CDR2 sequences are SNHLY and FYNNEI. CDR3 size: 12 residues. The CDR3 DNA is TGTGCAGCCGGGGTCTTGAACACTGAAGCTTTCTTT. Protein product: CAAGVLNTEAFF.

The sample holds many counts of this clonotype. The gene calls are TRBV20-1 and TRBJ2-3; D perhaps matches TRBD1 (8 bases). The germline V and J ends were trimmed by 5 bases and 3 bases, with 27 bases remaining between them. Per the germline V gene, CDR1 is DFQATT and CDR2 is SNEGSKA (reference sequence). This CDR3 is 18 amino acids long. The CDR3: CSAPQGGTGPSKTDTQYF. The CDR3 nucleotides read TGCAGTGCTCCCCAGGGGGGGACAGGCCCCTCAAAGACAGATACGCAGTATTTT.

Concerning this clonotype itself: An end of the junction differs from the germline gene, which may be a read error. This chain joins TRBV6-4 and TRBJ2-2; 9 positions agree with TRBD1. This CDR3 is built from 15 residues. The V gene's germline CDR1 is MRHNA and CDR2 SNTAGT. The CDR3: CASRRQGGDTGGLFF. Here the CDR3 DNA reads TGTGCCAGCAGACGACAGGGGGGGGACACCGGGGGGCTGTTTTTT.

In nucleotides, the CDR3 is TGTGCCAGCAGCCGAGAGGTAGCGGGAGCGGCCCAGTACTTC. It encodes CASSREVAGAAQYF. The chain uses TRBV7-8 and TRBJ2-5, with 9 bases that match TRBD2. Germline CDR1 SGHVS, CDR2 FQNEAQ. Unmatched junction bases numbered 10, after V lost 5 bases and J lost 9 bases. The length of the CDR3 is 14 residues.

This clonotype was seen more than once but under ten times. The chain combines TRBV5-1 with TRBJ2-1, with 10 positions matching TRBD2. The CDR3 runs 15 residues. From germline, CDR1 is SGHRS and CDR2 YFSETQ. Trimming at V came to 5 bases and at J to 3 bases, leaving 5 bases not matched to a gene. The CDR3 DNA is TGCGCCAGCAGACCGAGCGGGGGGGTCTACAATGAGCAGTTCTTC. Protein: CASRPSGGVYNEQFF.

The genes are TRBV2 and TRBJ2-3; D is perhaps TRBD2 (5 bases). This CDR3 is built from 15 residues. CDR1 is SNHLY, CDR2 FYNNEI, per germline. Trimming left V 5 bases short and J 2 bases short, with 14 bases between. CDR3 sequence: CASSRTGTFTDTQYF. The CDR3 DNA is TGTGCCAGCAGTCGTACGGGAACTTTCACAGATACGCAGTATTTT.